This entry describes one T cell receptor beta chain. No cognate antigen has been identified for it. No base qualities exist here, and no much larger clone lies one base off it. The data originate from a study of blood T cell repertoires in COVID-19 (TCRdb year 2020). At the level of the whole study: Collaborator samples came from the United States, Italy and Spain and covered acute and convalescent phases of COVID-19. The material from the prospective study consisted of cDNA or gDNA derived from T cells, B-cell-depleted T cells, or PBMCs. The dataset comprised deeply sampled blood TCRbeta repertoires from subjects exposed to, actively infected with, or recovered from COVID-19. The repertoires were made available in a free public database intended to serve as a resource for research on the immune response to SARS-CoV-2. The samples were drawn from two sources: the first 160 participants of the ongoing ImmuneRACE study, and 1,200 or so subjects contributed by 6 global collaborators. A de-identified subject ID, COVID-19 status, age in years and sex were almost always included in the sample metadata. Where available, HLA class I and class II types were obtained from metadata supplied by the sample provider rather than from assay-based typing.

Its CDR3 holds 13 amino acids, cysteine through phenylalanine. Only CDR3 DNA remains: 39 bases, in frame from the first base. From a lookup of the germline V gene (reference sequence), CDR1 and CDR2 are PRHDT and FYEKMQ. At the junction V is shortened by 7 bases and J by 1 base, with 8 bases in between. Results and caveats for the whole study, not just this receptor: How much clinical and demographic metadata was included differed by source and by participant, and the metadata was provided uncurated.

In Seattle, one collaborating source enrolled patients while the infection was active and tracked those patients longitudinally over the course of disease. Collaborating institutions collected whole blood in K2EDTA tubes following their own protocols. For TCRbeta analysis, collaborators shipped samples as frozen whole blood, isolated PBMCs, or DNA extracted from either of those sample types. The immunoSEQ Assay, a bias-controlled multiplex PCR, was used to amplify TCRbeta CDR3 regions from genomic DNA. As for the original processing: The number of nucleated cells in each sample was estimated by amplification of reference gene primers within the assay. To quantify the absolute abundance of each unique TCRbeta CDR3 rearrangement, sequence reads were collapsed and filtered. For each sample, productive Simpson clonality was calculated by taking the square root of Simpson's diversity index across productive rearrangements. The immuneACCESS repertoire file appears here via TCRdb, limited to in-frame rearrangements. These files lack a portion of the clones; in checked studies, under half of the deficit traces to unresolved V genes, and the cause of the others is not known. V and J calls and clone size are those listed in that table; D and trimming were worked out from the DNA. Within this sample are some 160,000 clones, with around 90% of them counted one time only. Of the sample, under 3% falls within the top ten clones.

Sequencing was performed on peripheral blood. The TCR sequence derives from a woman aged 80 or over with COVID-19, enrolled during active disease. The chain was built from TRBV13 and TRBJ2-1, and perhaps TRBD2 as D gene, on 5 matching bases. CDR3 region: CASKAESYNEQFF. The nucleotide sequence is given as TGTGCCAGCAAAGCGGAGTCCTACAATGAGCAGTTCTTC.